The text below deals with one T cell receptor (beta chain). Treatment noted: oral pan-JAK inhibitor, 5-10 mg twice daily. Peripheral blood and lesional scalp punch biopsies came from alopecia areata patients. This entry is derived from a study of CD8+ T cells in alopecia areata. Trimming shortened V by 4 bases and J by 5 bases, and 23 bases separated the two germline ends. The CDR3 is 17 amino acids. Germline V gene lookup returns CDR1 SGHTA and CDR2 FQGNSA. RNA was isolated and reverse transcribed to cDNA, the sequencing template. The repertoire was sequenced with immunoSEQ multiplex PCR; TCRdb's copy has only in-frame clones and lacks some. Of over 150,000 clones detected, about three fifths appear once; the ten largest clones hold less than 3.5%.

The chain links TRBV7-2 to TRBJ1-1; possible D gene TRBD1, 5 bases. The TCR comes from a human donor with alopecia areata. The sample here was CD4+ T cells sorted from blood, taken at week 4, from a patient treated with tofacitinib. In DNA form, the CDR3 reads TGTGCCAGCAGCTCGGCGGTGGGGGGATGGAGTGGGACTGAAGCTTTCTTT. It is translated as CASSSAVGGWSGTEAFF.